The subject of this entry is one TCR beta chain. Per the original data handling: It was from reference gene primer amplification that nucleated cell counts were estimated. Assay: immunoSEQ multiplex PCR; the TCRdb copy retains only in-frame clones and omits some. V and J calls and clone size follow that table, whereas D and trimming were derived from the DNA. This sample yields about 44,000 clones, of which roughly 87% are seen a single time; roughly 21% belongs to the top ten. This sample was included in a study of blood T cell repertoires in COVID-19. Across the study: In each case, the material was cDNA or gDNA derived from T cells, B-cell-depleted T cells, or PBMCs.

Germline V gives CDR1 LGHDT, CDR2 YNNKEL (reference sequence). CDR3 length equals 14 residues. Trimming at V came to 1 base and at J to 5 bases, leaving 1 base not matched to a gene. This TCR was sampled from a woman older than 75 in a cohort sampled during active or convalescent COVID-19. Source material: peripheral blood. This rearrangement joins TRBV3-1 (or the pseudogene TRBV3-2) to TRBJ2-1; 8 bases fit TRBD2. CDR3 coding DNA: TGTGCCAGCAGCCAAGCGGGGGGGAACAATGAGCAGTTCTTC. Its protein product is CASSQAGGNNEQFF.